Each of the 27 T cell receptor beta chains below was sequenced from the same sample in a study of spatial heterogeneity in lung cancer. Described time point: blood at routine non-recurrence follow-up after resection. TCRdb re-analysed the 5' RACE reads in MiXCR, keeping a single row per CDR3 protein. The sample contains roughly 18,000 distinct CDR3 sequences, over 8.5% of which appear only once. Sequencing used PBMCs, obtained at follow-up. The receptors come from a male donor with early-stage non-small cell lung cancer.

The chain has TRBV12-3 or TRBV12-4 and TRBJ1-3; D remains unclear. Trimming pared 3 bases from V and 0 bases from J, leaving 9 bases between. The CDR3 runs to 15 residues. The CDR3 DNA follows: TGTGCCAGCAGTTTTTGGGGTAACTCTGGAAACACCATATATTTT. Translation: CASSFWGNSGNTIYF.

The gene calls are TRBV2 and TRBJ2-5, with TRBD1 matching over 8 bases. V was pared by 8 bases and J by 2 bases, with 4 bases of the junction left unmatched. The CDR3 length is 13 residues. The V gene's germline CDR1 is SNHLY and CDR2 FYNNEI. The chain's CDR3 is CASSGTGQETQYF. The CDR3 DNA is TGTGCCAGCTCCGGGACAGGTCAAGAGACCCAGTACTTC.

In its sample, this clonotype was seen many times. The V call is TRBV5-6, the J call TRBJ1-2; D gene uncertain. Trimming took 0 bases from V and 4 from J, leaving 7 bases between them. The CDR3 extends over 13 amino acids. CDR1 is SGHDT and CDR2 is YYEEEE in the germline V gene. CDR3 nucleotides: TGTGCCAGCAGCTTGGGGACTCTCTATGGCTACACCTTC. Encoded protein: CASSLGTLYGYTF.

This clonotype was found many times. This rearrangement joins TRBV27 to TRBJ1-6, with 8 positions matching TRBD1. Germline CDR1 reads MNHEY; CDR2 reads SMNVEV (reference sequence). The CDR3 covers 16 residues. V lost 3 bases, J lost 7 bases, and 8 bases stayed unmatched. CDR3 bases: TGTGCCAGCAGTTTCGGACAGGGAGGAAGGAATTCACCCCTCCACTTT. It is translated as CASSFGQGGRNSPLHF.

This clonotype occurred many times. J is TRBJ2-1 and V is TRBV2; a possible D gene is TRBD1 (6 bases). V lost 5 bases to trimming and J lost 7 bases, with 18 bases between them. The germline V gene has CDR1 SNHLY and CDR2 FYNNEI. CDR3 length: 15 residues. CDR3 region: CASSIGQLIGNEQFF. The CDR3 DNA sequence: TGTGCCAGCAGTATTGGACAGTTAATTGGAAATGAGCAGTTCTTC. Using reference TRBV2 and TRBJ2-1 for the parts outside the CDR3, the full variable domain is EPEVTQTPSHQVTQMGQEVILRCVPISNHLYFYWYRQILGQKVEFLVSFYNNEISEKSEIFDDQFSVERPDGSNFTLKIRSTKLEDSAMYFCASSIGQLIGNEQFFGPGTRLTVL.

This clonotype was recorded only once. The chain links TRBV29-1 to TRBJ2-7; no clear D gene. The CDR3 loop spans 11 amino acids. The germline V gene encodes CDR1 SQVTM and CDR2 ANQGSEA. Trimming pared 4 bases from V and 4 bases from J, leaving 8 bases between. The CDR3 DNA follows: TGCAGCGTTGTTTGGGCGTACGAGCAGTACTTC. Its translation is CSVVWAYEQYF.

In DNA form, the CDR3 reads TGTGCCAGCAGCTGGGGACAGTACGAGCAGTACTTC. Translated, it gives CASSWGQYEQYF. The chain combines TRBV5-6 with TRBJ2-7; 7 bases match TRBD1. This CDR3 has 12 amino acids. The V gene's germline CDR1 is SGHDT and CDR2 YYEEEE. Trimming took 3 bases from V and 4 from J; bases not matched to a gene: 1.

This clonotype was seen at least ten times. This chain joins TRBV10-3 and TRBJ1-4; D might be TRBD1 (5 bases). V lost 6 bases to trimming and J lost 2 bases, with 7 bases between them. Germline V lookup: CDR1 ENHRY, CDR2 SYGVKD. This CDR3 has 13 amino acids. This chain's CDR3 is CAISQGTNEKLFF. The DNA for the CDR3 is TGTGCCATCAGCCAGGGTACTAATGAAAAACTGTTTTTT.

The V gene is TRBV7-2, the J gene TRBJ1-1; D gene unclear. This CDR3 comprises 10 residues. V lost 4 bases to trimming and J lost 10 bases, with 7 bases between them. Germline-derived CDR1 and CDR2 are SGHTA and FQGNSA. The CDR3 bases are TGTGCCAGCAGCTCCTGGGTAGCTTTCTTT. It yields the protein CASSSWVAFF.

This clonotype appeared a few times. The CDR3 reads CASSLGQGAREQFF. DNA of the CDR3: TGCGCCAGCAGCCTCGGACAGGGGGCGCGTGAGCAGTTCTTC. The chain links TRBV10-2 to TRBJ2-1; 11 nucleotides agree with TRBD1. The CDR3 contains 14 residues. Germline-derived CDR1 and CDR2 are WSHSY and SAAADI. V lost 6 bases and J lost 9; bases outside the gene matches: 7.

This clonotype has ten or more counts. This chain uses TRBV7-2 with TRBJ2-2, with D unresolved. V gave up 5 bases and J gave up 6 bases, with 13 bases separating them. This CDR3 region has 14 residues. The germline gives CDR1 SGHTA, CDR2 FQGNSA. CDR3 protein: CASSISKGSGELFF. The CDR3 DNA follows: TGTGCCAGCAGCATCTCCAAAGGATCCGGGGAGCTGTTTTTT.

This clonotype was recorded many times. This rearrangement joins TRBV12-3 or TRBV12-4 to TRBJ2-6; 11 nucleotides line up with TRBD1. This CDR3 is built from 17 residues. V lost 9 bases, J lost 3 bases, and 10 bases stayed unmatched. The CDR3 region has the DNA TGTGCCAGTGGGTCGGGACAGGGGGTCGGTGGGGCCAACGTCCTGACTTTC. Protein: CASGSGQGVGGANVLTF.

This clonotype was seen many times. The chain carries TRBV6-2 or TRBV6-3 and TRBJ1-5, with TRBD1 identical over 9 bases. Per germline, CDR1 MNHEY and CDR2 SVGEGT. This CDR3 has 15 amino acids. With 6 bases clipped from V and 4 bases from J, the junction kept 7 bases outside the gene matches. The CDR3 protein is CASRPHGTGNQPQHF. CDR3 bases: TGTGCCAGCAGGCCCCACGGGACAGGGAATCAGCCCCAGCATTTT.

This clonotype showed up just a few times. This sequence joins TRBV6-5 and TRBJ1-1; maybe TRBD1 (6 bases). Germline lookup yields CDR1 MNHEY and CDR2 SVGAGI. CDR3 length: 13 amino acids. V lost 7 bases and J lost 4, with 13 bases in between. The CDR3: CASKRGVGTEAFF. CDR3 sequence (DNA): TGTGCCAGCAAAAGGGGGGTTGGCACTGAAGCTTTCTTT.

In its sample, this clonotype ranks as medium-sized. The CDR3 loop is CSARLGSGDNEQFF. In DNA form, the CDR3 reads TGCAGCGCACGGCTCGGGAGTGGGGACAATGAGCAGTTCTTC. The chain has TRBV29-1 and TRBJ2-1, with D maybe TRBD2 (6 bases). Germline V gives CDR1 SQVTM, CDR2 ANQGSEA. V lost 7 bases to trimming and J lost 5 bases, with 18 bases between them. The CDR3 has 14 amino acids.

In its sample, this clonotype was seen many times. This chain uses TRBV6-2 or TRBV6-3 with TRBJ2-1; tentatively, D is TRBD1 (5 bases). Germline assignment: CDR1 MNHEY and CDR2 SVGEGT. This CDR3 is built from 15 residues. V lost 2 bases to trimming and J lost 9 bases, with 17 bases between them. The DNA of the CDR3 is TGTGCCAGCAGTTACAGCAGGGCGAAGGGTGGTGAGCAGTTCTTC. Protein product: CASSYSRAKGGEQFF.

In its sample, this clonotype was seen a few times. V and J are TRBV6-2 or TRBV6-3 and TRBJ1-1; 7 bases line up with TRBD1. Germline V gene lookup returns CDR1 MNHEY and CDR2 SVGEGT. After removal of 7 bases from V and 4 bases from J, the junction contained 6 bases not matched to a gene. CDR3 length: 13 amino acids. CDR3 nucleotides: TGTGCCAGCACCCCTCAGGGGGGCACTGAAGCTTTCTTT. Its protein is CASTPQGGTEAFF.

V is TRBV28 and J is TRBJ2-7; 12 positions agree with TRBD2. Germline V gene data show CDR1 as MDHEN and CDR2 as SYDVKM. Germline trimming cut 2 bases from V and 4 bases from J; bases unmatched to any gene: 6. This CDR3 is built from 16 residues. This CDR3 is CASSLPGLAGGYEQYF. CDR3 nucleotides: TGTGCCAGCAGTTTACCGGGACTAGCGGGTGGTTACGAGCAGTACTTC.

This clonotype was counted between two and nine times. This chain links TRBV12-3 or TRBV12-4 with TRBJ1-3, with D unclear. This CDR3 region has 15 residues. Between the trimmed V and J ends, which lost 3 bases and 1 base, there was a span of 10 bases. CDR3 protein: CASSLGWTSGNTIYF. The CDR3 region has the DNA TGTGCCAGCAGTTTGGGGTGGACTTCTGGAAACACCATATATTTT.

This clonotype was observed many times. The chain joins TRBV6-1 to TRBJ1-2; D gene unclear. CDR3 size: 15 residues. Germline V CDR1 and CDR2: MNHNS, SASEGT. Trimming left V 2 bases short and J 6 bases short, with 16 bases between. The CDR3 loop reads CASSERVFGYHGYTF. The DNA for the CDR3 is TGTGCCAGCAGTGAACGGGTATTTGGATACCATGGCTACACCTTC.

This clonotype was detected a few times. This chain connects TRBV7-2 to TRBJ2-2, with 9 positions matching TRBD2. The J segment lost 1 base and the V segment lost 2 bases, leaving 2 bases of the junction unmatched. Germline CDR1 SGHTA, CDR2 FQGNSA. This CDR3 comprises 16 residues. CDR3 sequence reads: CASSLSGGLNTGELFF. The CDR3 nucleotides are TGTGCCAGCAGCTTAAGCGGGGGGCTGAACACCGGGGAGCTGTTTTTT.

This clonotype has ten or more counts. The chain links TRBV6-2 or TRBV6-3 to TRBJ2-2; perhaps TRBD2 as D (6 bases). The V and J ends lost 4 bases and 4 bases respectively, with 16 bases between them. This CDR3 has 16 residues. Germline CDR1 and CDR2: MNHEY and SVGEGT. The CDR3 reads CASSLGSGTPTGELFF. CDR3 in DNA: TGTGCCAGCAGTTTAGGGTCGGGGACTCCCACCGGGGAGCTGTTTTTT.

The chain is built from TRBV6-6 and TRBJ1-5; D uncertain. The length of the CDR3 is 14 residues. CDR1 and CDR2 from the germline V gene are MNHNY and SVGAGI (reference sequence). V was cut by 6 bases and J by 1 base, with 10 bases left in between. The chain's CDR3 is CASREGVSNQPQHF. In DNA, the CDR3 is TGTGCCAGCAGGGAGGGAGTAAGCAATCAGCCCCAGCATTTT.

Many counts were recorded for this clonotype. V is TRBV20-1 and J is TRBJ1-1; tentative D call: TRBD1 (5 bases). The CDR3 totals 15 residues. Trimming stripped 0 bases from V and 5 bases from J, with 16 bases between. The germline gives CDR1 DFQATT, CDR2 SNEGSKA (reference sequence). The CDR3 nucleotides are TGCAGTGCTAGAGACTCAGGGAGTTCAAGGACTGAAGCTTTCTTT. As protein: CSARDSGSSRTEAFF.

This clonotype showed up just a few times. The chain joins TRBV7-9 to TRBJ2-1, with 7 bases aligning to TRBD2. The length of the CDR3 is 14 residues. With 1 base clipped from V and 12 bases from J, the junction kept 9 bases outside the gene matches. CDR1 is SEHNR and CDR2 is FQNEAQ in the germline V gene (reference sequence). CDR3 residues: CASSLGGSGRGQFF. The CDR3 coding sequence is TGTGCCAGCAGCTTAGGCGGGAGTGGCCGTGGGCAGTTCTTC. Full variable domain (missing parts from reference TRBV7-9 and TRBJ2-1): DTGVSQNPRHKITKRGQNVTFRCDPISEHNRLYWYRQTLGQGPEFLTYFQNEAQLEKSRLLSDRFSAERPKGSFSTLEIQRTEQGDSAMYLCASSLGGSGRGQFFGPGTRLTVL.

This clonotype is deemed large. The chain carries TRBV27 and TRBJ2-1; D is uncertain. The CDR3 consists of 14 residues. V was shortened by 5 bases and J by 4 bases, with 12 bases between the two germline ends. From germline, CDR1 is MNHEY and CDR2 SMNVEV (reference sequence). The CDR3 nucleotides read TGTGCCAGCAGTCCAAGTACTGGTTACAATGAGCAGTTCTTC. Protein sequence: CASSPSTGYNEQFF.

The chain links TRBV29-1 to TRBJ2-1; 11 nucleotides line up with TRBD2. Losses at the gene ends were 6 bases for V and 3 bases for J; bases not matched to a gene: 4. Germline V gene sequence: CDR1 SQVTM, CDR2 ANQGSEA. CDR3 length: 14 residues. CDR3 DNA: TGCAGCGTCCCGGGACTAGCGGACTACAATGAGCAGTTCTTC. Amino acid sequence: CSVPGLADYNEQFF.